This T cell receptor (beta chain) emerged from a study of OX40 agonist ivuxolimab in advanced cancers. Study in general: Patients received intravenous ivuxolimab every 2 weeks at 0.01 to 10 mg/kg.

Of note for this clone: Its antigen is unknown.

Germline V gives CDR1 SGHNT, CDR2 YENEEA. The CDR3 spans 14 residues. Trimming removed 8 bases from V and 9 bases from J, with 19 bases in between. Here immunoSEQ multiplex PCR was the method, and the copy in TCRdb shows in-frame clones only, minus some. Seen here are about 60,000 clones, 75% to 95% observed once, and the top ten hold 11% to 15%. Findings of the study overall: Blood T cells, both CD4+ and CD8+, expanded clonally by week 6 at 0.1 to 3.0 mg/kg.

The chain employs TRBV11-3 and TRBJ1-4, with D maybe TRBD1 (5 bases). The specimen was CD4+ or CD8+ T cells sorted from blood, collected in a trial of the OX40 agonist ivuxolimab. This receptor was identified in an adult with an advanced solid tumor such as melanoma, head and neck, liver or kidney cancer. The CDR3 DNA is TGTGCCAGCGGGGCCCACTCCTGGGATCAAAAACTGTTTTTT. Amino acid sequence: CASGAHSWDQKLFF.